The clone carrying this T cell receptor (beta chain) was observed a single time. The assay was immunoSEQ multiplex PCR, and TCRdb's table has in-frame clones only and misses some. This table holds a few hundred thousand clones, 80% to 90% found once. The CDR3 spans 15 residues. The germline V gene encodes CDR1 SGHTA and CDR2 FQGTGA. V lost 5 bases and J lost 2; bases outside the gene matches: 5. This entry belongs to a study of blood T cell repertoires in COVID-19. This TCR derives from a man in his sixties with acute or convalescent COVID-19. Specimen: peripheral blood. This rearrangement joins TRBV7-3 to TRBJ2-3, with 9 bases aligning to TRBD2. In nucleotides, the CDR3 is TGTGCCAGCAGCCCGTTAGCGGGAGCCACAGATACGCAGTATTTT. Its translation is CASSPLAGATDTQYF.